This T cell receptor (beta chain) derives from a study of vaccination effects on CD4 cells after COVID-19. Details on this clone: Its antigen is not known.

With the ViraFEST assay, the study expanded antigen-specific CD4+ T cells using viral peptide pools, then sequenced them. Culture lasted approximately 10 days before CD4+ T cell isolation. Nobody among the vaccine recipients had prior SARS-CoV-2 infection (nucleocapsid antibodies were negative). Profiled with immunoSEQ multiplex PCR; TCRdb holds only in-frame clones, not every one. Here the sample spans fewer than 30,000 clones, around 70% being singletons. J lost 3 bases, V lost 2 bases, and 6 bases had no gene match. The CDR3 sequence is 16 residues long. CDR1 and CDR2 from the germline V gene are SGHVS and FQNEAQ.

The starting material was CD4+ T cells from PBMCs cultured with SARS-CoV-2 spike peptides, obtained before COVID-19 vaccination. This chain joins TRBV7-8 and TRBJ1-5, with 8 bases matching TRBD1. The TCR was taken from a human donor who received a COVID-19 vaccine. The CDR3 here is CASSLIDRGNNQPQHF. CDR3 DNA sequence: TGTGCCAGCAGCTTAATCGACAGGGGAAACAATCAGCCCCAGCATTTT.